These 24 T cell receptor beta chains originate from one sample sequenced in a study of T cell repertoires in cytomegalovirus infection. These receptors lack a known antigen. TCRdb re-called the reads through MiXCR, storing one row per CDR3 protein. The profile shows nearly 700,000 distinct CDR3 sequences, around 35% of them singletons. Source: cultured PBMCs, taken from culture after CMV antigen stimulation. The receptors come from a human donor in good health (CMV status not recorded). Some clones in this sample may be carry-over from other donors' samples.

The V gene is TRBV7-9, the J gene TRBJ1-1; no reliable D call. CDR3 length equals 11 residues. CDR1 SEHNR and CDR2 FQNEAQ come from the germline V gene (reference sequence). Between the trimmed V and J ends, which lost 7 bases and 6 bases, there was a span of 9 bases. The CDR3 here is CASNEGPEAFF. The CDR3 DNA follows: TGTGCCAGCAACGAGGGCCCTGAAGCTTTCTTT. Using reference TRBV7-9 and TRBJ1-1 for the parts outside the CDR3, the full variable domain is DTGVSQNPRHKITKRGQNVTFRCDPISEHNRLYWYRQTLGQGPEFLTYFQNEAQLEKSRLLSDRFSAERPKGSFSTLEIQRTEQGDSAMYLCASNEGPEAFFGQGTRLTVV.

This clonotype was seen repeatedly, ten times or more. This rearrangement joins TRBV7-2 to TRBJ1-2; no clear D. The germline V and J ends were trimmed by 5 bases and 0 bases, with 7 bases remaining between them. This CDR3 has 13 residues. Germline CDR1 is SGHTA and CDR2 is FQGNSA. The CDR3 bases are TGTGCCAGCAGCCCCACACCTAACTATGGCTACACCTTC. It encodes CASSPTPNYGYTF.

V usage is TRBV12-3 or TRBV12-4 and J usage is TRBJ2-1, with 14 bases fitting TRBD2. The J segment lost 7 bases and the V segment lost 3 bases, leaving 8 bases of the junction unmatched. The CDR3 spans 17 residues. The chain's CDR3 is CASSLAMGLAGANEQFF. For the CDR3, the DNA is TGTGCCAGCAGTTTGGCAATGGGACTAGCGGGGGCGAATGAGCAGTTCTTC.

This clonotype was counted between two and nine times. V gene TRBV7-6 combines with J gene TRBJ2-2; 7 bases are a match to TRBD2. The CDR3 has 15 amino acids. Germline CDR1 reads SGHVS; CDR2 reads FNYEAQ. V was clipped by 7 bases and J by 0 bases; unmatched bases: 5. CDR3 DNA: TGTGCCAGCACCCCACTAGCGACGAACACCGGGGAGCTGTTTTTT. This gives the protein CASTPLATNTGELFF.

This clonotype was detected a few times. The rearrangement uses TRBV2 and TRBJ2-2, with D unresolved. V gave up 5 bases and J gave up 4 bases, with 11 bases separating them. CDR1 is SNHLY, CDR2 FYNNEI, per germline. This CDR3 spans 14 amino acids. The CDR3 protein is CASSLGWATGELFF. CDR3 DNA: TGTGCCAGCAGTTTAGGATGGGCCACCGGGGAGCTGTTTTTT.

The chain links TRBV4-1 to TRBJ2-1; 9 bases are shared with TRBD1. Germline CDR1 reads MGHRA; CDR2 reads YSYEKL. The CDR3 is made up of 17 amino acids. Trimming removed 6 bases from V and 8 bases from J; junction bases left unmatched: 17. In DNA form, the CDR3 reads TGCGCCAGCAGACCCTCGGACAGGGGTATGAGGGAGGATGAGCAGTTCTTC. Its protein is CASRPSDRGMREDEQFF.

This clonotype was seen a handful of times. The chain recombines TRBV7-6 with TRBJ2-7; D tentatively reads TRBD1 or TRBD2 (5 bases each). Germline values: CDR1 SGHVS, CDR2 FNYEAQ. This CDR3 has 14 amino acids. Trimming removed 5 bases from V and 5 bases from J, with 16 bases in between. In nucleotides, the CDR3 is TGTGCCAGCAGCCCCGGGACCCTCCTAAACGAGCAGTACTTC. It codes for CASSPGTLLNEQYF.

A few counts support this clonotype. V and J are TRBV20-1 and TRBJ1-2; 8 bases match TRBD1. CDR1 and CDR2 from the germline V gene are DFQATT and SNEGSKA (reference sequence). V lost 1 base, J lost 6 bases, and 7 bases stayed unmatched. This CDR3 is built from 14 residues. The CDR3 loop is CSARVRTGRDGYTF. Here the CDR3 DNA reads TGCAGTGCTAGAGTTCGGACAGGGCGCGATGGCTACACCTTC.

V usage is TRBV4-1 and J usage is TRBJ1-5; D possibly corresponds to TRBD1 (6 bases). CDR1 is MGHRA and CDR2 is YSYEKL in the germline V gene. There are 17 residues in the CDR3. Deletions cut 3 bases from V and 2 bases from J, with 17 bases between. CDR3 sequence: CASSHRPGAIGNQPQHF. The CDR3 nucleotides read TGCGCCAGCAGCCACCGTCCGGGGGCAATCGGCAATCAGCCCCAGCATTTT.

This clonotype occurred once. The CDR3 protein is CASRRDRGPSEAFF. CDR3 coding DNA: TGTGCCAGCAGGCGAGACAGGGGTCCCTCTGAAGCTTTCTTT. The J gene is TRBJ1-1, the V gene TRBV6-5, with 8 bases matching TRBD1. Germline CDR1 MNHEY, CDR2 SVGAGI. The CDR3 loop spans 14 amino acids. Unmatched junction bases numbered 9, after V lost 6 bases and J lost 6 bases.

The V gene is TRBV7-9, the J gene TRBJ1-1; D is unclear. The germline V and J ends were trimmed by 1 base and 8 bases, with 8 bases remaining between them. Germline loops: CDR1 SEHNR, CDR2 FQNEAQ (reference sequence). The CDR3 sequence is 12 residues long. DNA of the CDR3: TGTGCCAGCAGCTTAGATCGTCAGGAAGCTTTCTTT. Translating gives CASSLDRQEAFF. The variable domain in full, completed from reference TRBV7-9 and TRBJ1-1, reads DTGVSQNPRHKITKRGQNVTFRCDPISEHNRLYWYRQTLGQGPEFLTYFQNEAQLEKSRLLSDRFSAERPKGSFSTLEIQRTEQGDSAMYLCASSLDRQEAFFGQGTRLTVV.

The rearrangement joins TRBV23-1 to TRBJ2-7; D assignment may be TRBD1 or TRBD2 (6 bases each). TRBV23-1 is identified as an open reading frame with a role that is uncertain. V lost 2 bases and J 5 bases, leaving 16 bases between the germline ends. The CDR3 loop spans 15 amino acids. This CDR3 reads CASSQPTGAPNEQYF. DNA of the CDR3: TGCGCCAGCAGTCAACCCACGGGGGCGCCGAACGAGCAGTACTTC.

The genes are TRBV6-8 and TRBJ2-7; 12 bases are a match to TRBD2. Looked up from germline, CDR1 is MNHGY and CDR2 is SAAAGT. The CDR3 covers 14 residues. V shed 4 bases, J shed 4 bases, and the junction held 2 bases outside the gene matches. The CDR3 loop reads CASSLTSGRYEQYV. CDR3 DNA sequence: TGTGCCAGCAGTTTGACTAGCGGGAGATACGAGCAGTACGTC.

J is TRBJ1-6 and V is TRBV6-2 or TRBV6-3; 8 bases map to TRBD1. The CDR3 is made up of 19 amino acids. J was trimmed by 8 bases and V by 0 bases; bases with no gene match: 15. Germline lookup yields CDR1 MNHEY and CDR2 SVGEGT. Here the CDR3 DNA reads TGTGCCAGCAGTTACTCGGCGGGCCGGGCACAGGGGGGATATTCACCCCTCCACTTT. The encoded protein is CASSYSAGRAQGGYSPLHF.

The J gene is TRBJ2-5, the V gene TRBV5-1; 9 bases match TRBD1. CDR3 size: 16 residues. J lost 3 bases, V lost 2 bases, and 8 bases had no gene match. Germline lookup yields CDR1 SGHRS and CDR2 YFSETQ. CDR3: CASSFLGTGKEETQYF. CDR3 DNA sequence: TGCGCCAGCAGCTTTCTCGGGACAGGGAAAGAAGAGACCCAGTACTTC.

The rearrangement links TRBV15 to TRBJ2-4; possibly TRBD1 or TRBD2 for D (5 bases each). Trimming removed 6 bases from V and 3 bases from J, with 12 bases in between. The CDR3 covers 14 residues. The germline gives CDR1 LNHNV, CDR2 YYDKDF (reference sequence). The CDR3 sequence: CATRAPGLKNIQYF. The CDR3 region has the DNA TGTGCCACCAGGGCGCCGGGGCTCAAAAACATTCAGTACTTC. The full variable domain, completed using reference TRBV15 and TRBJ2-4, is DAMVIQNPRYQVTQFGKPVTLSCSQTLNHNVMYWYQQKSSQAPKLLFHYYDKDFNNEADTPDNFQSRRPNTSFCFLDIRSPGLGDTAMYLCATRAPGLKNIQYFGAGTRLSVL.

The chain couples TRBV10-3 to TRBJ1-1; D may be TRBD1 (6 bases). CDR1 is ENHRY and CDR2 is SYGVKD in the germline V gene. V lost 7 bases, J lost 8 bases, and 14 bases lay in between. The length of the CDR3 is 12 residues. The CDR3 coding sequence is TGTGCCATCAAGGGGGGGCCAGGAGAAGCTTTCTTT. The encoded protein is CAIKGGPGEAFF.

At least ten counts were recorded for this clonotype. J is TRBJ2-2 and V is TRBV7-2; a weak D match, TRBD1 (6 bases). CDR1 and CDR2 (germline): SGHTA, FQGNSA. V lost 1 base, J lost 2 bases, and 8 bases lay in between. The CDR3 length is 15 residues. This CDR3 is CASSLGGGNTGELFF. As DNA, the CDR3 is TGTGCCAGCAGCTTAGGAGGGGGTAACACCGGGGAGCTGTTTTTT.

The rearrangement links TRBV6-6 to TRBJ2-7; TRBD1 matches at 10 bases. Germline trimming cut 5 bases from V and 0 bases from J; bases unmatched to any gene: 10. This CDR3 has 17 amino acids. The germline gives CDR1 MNHNY, CDR2 SVGAGI (reference sequence). The CDR3: CASSLPTRDRGSYEQYF. For the CDR3, the DNA is TGTGCCAGCAGTCTACCCACCCGGGACAGGGGCTCCTACGAGCAGTACTTC.

V is TRBV12-3 or TRBV12-4 and J is TRBJ2-7; no clear D gene. This CDR3 is 12 amino acids long. V was cut by 6 bases and J by 1 base, with 7 bases left in between. Written as DNA, the CDR3 is TGTGCCAGCAGCCACGATTCCTACGAGCAGTACTTC. Protein: CASSHDSYEQYF.

The chain is built from TRBV20-1 and TRBJ2-1; D is undetermined. Trimming removed 6 bases at V and 6 bases at J, with 9 bases between. Looked up from germline, CDR1 is DFQATT and CDR2 is SNEGSKA (reference sequence). The length of the CDR3 is 11 residues. The CDR3 reads CSAKGGNEQFF. In DNA, the CDR3 is TGCAGTGCAAAGGGCGGCAATGAGCAGTTCTTC.

Written as DNA, the CDR3 is TGCAGTGCTAGAGATCGGCGGGGGCCCCGTACCGTACAGTATTTT. It is translated as CSARDRRGPRTVQYF. The chain couples TRBV20-1 to TRBJ2-3; tentatively, D is TRBD2 (7 bases). Germline values: CDR1 DFQATT, CDR2 SNEGSKA (reference sequence). The CDR3 contains 15 residues. Trimming shortened V by 0 bases and J by 12 bases, and 22 bases separated the two germline ends.

This sequence joins TRBV5-6 and TRBJ1-1, with a tentative D call TRBD1 (5 bases). CDR3 size: 14 residues. Germline lookup yields CDR1 SGHDT and CDR2 YYEEEE. The V and J ends lost 4 bases and 6 bases respectively, with 16 bases between them. The CDR3 spells CASSPWDLTAEAFF. CDR3 in DNA: TGTGCCAGCAGCCCCTGGGACTTAACCGCTGAAGCTTTCTTT.

The chain carries TRBV5-1 and TRBJ2-5, with D possibly called TRBD1 or TRBD2 (6 bases each). The germline gives CDR1 SGHRS, CDR2 YFSETQ. V lost 4 bases and J lost 4, with 20 bases in between. The CDR3 has 16 residues. The CDR3 DNA follows: TGCGCCAGCAGCATTCTTGTGGGGGGCAAAGGAGAGACCCAGTACTTC. Residues: CASSILVGGKGETQYF.